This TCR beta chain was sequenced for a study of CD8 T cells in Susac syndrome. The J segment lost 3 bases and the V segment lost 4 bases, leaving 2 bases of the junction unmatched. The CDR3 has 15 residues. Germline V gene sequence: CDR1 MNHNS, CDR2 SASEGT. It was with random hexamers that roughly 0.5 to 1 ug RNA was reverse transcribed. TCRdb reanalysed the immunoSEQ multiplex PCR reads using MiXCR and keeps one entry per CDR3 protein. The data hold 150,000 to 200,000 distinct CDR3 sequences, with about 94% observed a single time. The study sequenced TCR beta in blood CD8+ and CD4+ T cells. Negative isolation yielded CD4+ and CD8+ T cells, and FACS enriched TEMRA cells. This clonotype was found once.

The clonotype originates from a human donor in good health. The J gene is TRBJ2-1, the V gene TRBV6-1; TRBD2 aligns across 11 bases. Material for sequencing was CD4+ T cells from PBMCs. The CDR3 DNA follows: TGTGCCAGCAGTGTGGGACTAGCGGTCTACAATGAGCAGTTCTTC. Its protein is CASSVGLAVYNEQFF.